A selection of T cell receptor beta chains follows, all from one sample in a study of vaccination effects on CD4 cells after COVID-19. Their cognate antigens are unknown. The repertoire was sequenced with immunoSEQ multiplex PCR; TCRdb's copy has only in-frame clones and lacks some. In the table there are tens of thousands of clones, 77% of which are singletons. The sequencing used CD4+ T cells from PBMCs cultured with HCoV-NL63 spike peptides, collected before COVID-19 vaccination. These receptors came from a human donor who received a COVID-19 vaccine. Both conserved end residues are trimmed from each CDR3. Clone size, where shown, is once, few, many, or a class for clones that have expanded.

v_call | clone_size | cdr3_aa
TRBV6-5 | NA | ASTQQDFSEAF
TRBV11-2 | NA | ASSPRLASGELF
TRBV7-3 | NA | ASSPQVGGTGELF
TRBV6-5 | NA | ASNSLGTGINLFH
TRBV6-2/TRBV6-3 | NA | ASSSQRYSGNTIY
TRBV6-6 | NA | ASRRPPVDSNQPQH
TRBV6-5 | NA | ASSKQANPRNTQY
TRBV6-5 | NA | ASMINGGRTAF
TRBV2 | NA | ASSEYPENTQY
TRBV28 | NA | ASSMAPGTSGGTSYNEQF
TRBV11-2 | NA | ASSPSGGFNSPLH
TRBV9 | NA | ASSPRLAASTDTQY
TRBV29-1 | NA | RAGTGLQETQY
TRBV18 | NA | ASSPTLYGYT
TRBV5-1 | once | ASSGGTSGGFNEQF
TRBV6-5 | NA | ASSRALGTEAF
TRBV5-1 | NA | ASSFDAGRPWTQY
TRBV28 | once | ASSPSDRTYNEQF
TRBV5-1 | NA | ASSLSSSEKLF
TRBV7-3 | NA | ASSLIPQRGSNEQF
TRBV3-1/TRBV3-2 | NA | ASSQFLAENTGELF
TRBV2 | NA | ASSGQGGTEAF
TRBV7-3 | NA | ASTEGGLGTGELF
TRBV12-3/TRBV12-4 | once | ASSYQNEKLF
TRBV19 | NA | ASLRQNSNQPQH
TRBV28 | few | ASSFLVANEKLF
TRBV6-6 | NA | ASSKNRGNEKLF
TRBV10-2 | NA | ASKKDRADIQY
TRBV7-8 | NA | ASSLVVPVKDGYT
TRBV30 | NA | AWSSTFLQY
TRBV7-3 | few | ASSLDRAGTGELF
TRBV5-1 | NA | ASSLYAGVNTEAF
TRBV14 | NA | ASSQERLYSGNTIY
TRBV5-1 | NA | ASSFLAGGGKEGNEQF
TRBV7-2 | NA | ASSLAGGSFDGYT
TRBV27 | NA | ASSFSLEDMNTEAF
TRBV19 | NA | ASGRAGVGNTEAF
TRBV6-1 | NA | ASSEKGVAQF
TRBV7-9 | NA | ASSSTGLSGNTIY
TRBV4-3 | NA | ASSQESAMNTEAF
TRBV30 | few | AWSRGRNYGYT
TRBV19 | NA | ASTRGPLGSGNTIY